A selection of T cell receptor beta chains follows, all from one sample in a study of tumor-infiltrating lymphocytes in primary liver carcinoma. A single record per CDR3 protein comes from TCRdb applying MiXCR to the multiplex PCR reads. The sample consists of about 43,000 distinct CDR3 sequences, about three quarters of them appearing once. Sequencing was carried out using liver tumor tissue from sampling region 2. Every receptor here comes from a man in his forties with primary liver carcinoma and hepatitis B virus infection. Each CDR3 is given with its conserved first and last residue. Each record gives: J gene, V gene, CDR3 protein.

J gene: TRBJ1-4
V gene: TRBV6-5
CDR3 protein: CASSRGWTNGKLFF

J gene: TRBJ2-7
V gene: TRBV7-6
CDR3 protein: CASGAVTGEQYF

J gene: TRBJ2-5
V gene: TRBV7-9
CDR3 protein: CTSSSGYAGETQYF

J gene: TRBJ1-1
V gene: TRBV7-4
CDR3 protein: CASSLVGGRGNTDAFF

J gene: TRBJ2-1
V gene: TRBV6-2/TRBV6-3
CDR3 protein: CASRLPRTSYNVHFF

J gene: TRBJ2-3
V gene: TRBV19
CDR3 protein: CASSYLSGDTQYF

J gene: TRBJ2-1
V gene: TRBV6-6
CDR3 protein: CASSSRTTPLGQFF

J gene: TRBJ2-6
V gene: TRBV6-1
CDR3 protein: CASSARQVRFSGANVLTF

J gene: TRBJ2-3
V gene: TRBV5-1
CDR3 protein: CASSLNGRTSIDTQYF

J gene: TRBJ2-3
V gene: TRBV11-2
CDR3 protein: CANSTGPAGFANTQYF

J gene: TRBJ2-1
V gene: TRBV6-2/TRBV6-3
CDR3 protein: CASTRDSDNEQFF

J gene: TRBJ2-3
V gene: TRBV6-5
CDR3 protein: CASNPGLAGTGTQYF

J gene: TRBJ2-7
V gene: TRBV5-5
CDR3 protein: CASSLTLAGGLEQYF

J gene: TRBJ2-7
V gene: TRBV4-3
CDR3 protein: CASSQDGGAGDEQYF

J gene: TRBJ2-1
V gene: TRBV6-2/TRBV6-3
CDR3 protein: CASTEPEQGAREQFF

J gene: TRBJ2-3
V gene: TRBV10-3
CDR3 protein: CATRGGPSEQQYF

J gene: TRBJ2-1
V gene: TRBV11-1
CDR3 protein: CACAWNVLSSYHEQFF

J gene: TRBJ2-7
V gene: TRBV5-1
CDR3 protein: CASSLEPVRDEQYF

J gene: TRBJ2-5
V gene: TRBV10-2
CDR3 protein: CASSGSSRRETQYF

J gene: TRBJ1-2
V gene: TRBV4-2
CDR3 protein: CVSCRSSRGGGASYGYTF

J gene: TRBJ2-7
V gene: TRBV11-3
CDR3 protein: CTSSSKHYEQYF

J gene: TRBJ2-7
V gene: TRBV28
CDR3 protein: CPSSLHGPVGQYF

J gene: TRBJ2-4
V gene: TRBV29-1
CDR3 protein: CSVEDLKKIQYF

J gene: TRBJ2-1
V gene: TRBV4-1
CDR3 protein: CASSQGQGSWDEQFF

J gene: TRBJ2-5
V gene: TRBV5-6
CDR3 protein: CASGYRGNPRETQYF

J gene: TRBJ2-1
V gene: TRBV25-1
CDR3 protein: CASSDGPYEQFF

J gene: TRBJ1-2
V gene: TRBV29-1
CDR3 protein: CSDKSGQSICGYTF

J gene: TRBJ2-7
V gene: TRBV5-5
CDR3 protein: CTSSFGLSYEKYF

J gene: TRBJ2-3
V gene: TRBV29-1
CDR3 protein: CSVRGLRRDTQYF

J gene: TRBJ1-1
V gene: TRBV29-1
CDR3 protein: CSVRWGAAEAFF

J gene: TRBJ2-1
V gene: TRBV21-1
CDR3 protein: CASSAYSTGTSGSVSYNEQFF

J gene: TRBJ2-5
V gene: TRBV10-2
CDR3 protein: CASSGSYRQETQYF

J gene: TRBJ1-3
V gene: TRBV6-1
CDR3 protein: CASSSLAGAGNIIYF

J gene: TRBJ2-6
V gene: TRBV5-8
CDR3 protein: CASSPMGLAGFSGTNVMTF

J gene: TRBJ2-3
V gene: TRBV2
CDR3 protein: CAGSEALDASTDTQYF

J gene: TRBJ1-1
V gene: TRBV10-1
CDR3 protein: CAGSEFRNTEAFF

J gene: TRBJ2-3
V gene: TRBV6-6
CDR3 protein: CVSSKYRSDTQYF

J gene: TRBJ2-7
V gene: TRBV11-2
CDR3 protein: CVSSLAGGPFDYVQYF

J gene: TRBJ2-1
V gene: TRBV11-2
CDR3 protein: CASSYATGEEFF

J gene: TRBJ2-5
V gene: TRBV5-1
CDR3 protein: CASSLELNEETQYF

J gene: TRBJ2-1
V gene: TRBV6-5
CDR3 protein: CASSRLMDYNEQFF

J gene: TRBJ2-7
V gene: TRBV12-3/TRBV12-4
CDR3 protein: CASKEGIRYKQYF

J gene: TRBJ2-5
V gene: TRBV6-5
CDR3 protein: CASSYGGAETQYF

J gene: TRBJ2-7
V gene: TRBV29-1
CDR3 protein: CSVQVTRGEGEHCF

J gene: TRBJ2-5
V gene: TRBV5-1
CDR3 protein: CANSPTPSAEETLYF

J gene: TRBJ2-7
V gene: TRBV5-4
CDR3 protein: CASSSNRDRAHELYF

J gene: TRBJ1-2
V gene: TRBV29-1
CDR3 protein: CSVRTGRDLYTF

J gene: TRBJ1-5
V gene: TRBV6-1
CDR3 protein: CASSGDHTNQPQHF

J gene: TRBJ2-1
V gene: TRBV10-2
CDR3 protein: CASSHGYNEQFF

J gene: TRBJ1-3
V gene: TRBV9
CDR3 protein: CASSVSMGADGNTIYF

J gene: TRBJ2-7
V gene: TRBV10-3
CDR3 protein: CAISESRTGGLYEQYF

J gene: TRBJ2-7
V gene: TRBV6-2/TRBV6-3
CDR3 protein: CTSSYEVPYEQHF

J gene: TRBJ2-1
V gene: TRBV7-3
CDR3 protein: CASSRWGVAGVNEQFF

J gene: TRBJ2-1
V gene: TRBV4-1
CDR3 protein: CASRREESGLLNSVQFF

J gene: TRBJ1-4
V gene: TRBV5-4
CDR3 protein: CASSPKGEKPFF

J gene: TRBJ2-1
V gene: TRBV28
CDR3 protein: CASSLVNNEQFF

J gene: TRBJ2-7
V gene: TRBV5-1
CDR3 protein: CASSLGGGSYERYF

J gene: TRBJ2-7
V gene: TRBV11-2
CDR3 protein: CASGITGPLGEQYF

J gene: TRBJ1-1
V gene: TRBV5-5
CDR3 protein: CASSLFGTGGTEAFF

J gene: TRBJ2-7
V gene: TRBV4-2
CDR3 protein: CAGSQGDMGHEQYF